The 20 T cell receptor beta chains in this list originate from one sample, sequenced in a study of blood T cells in healthy people across ages. Using a J-beta primer mix together with a sample-barcoded 5' primer, a second PCR was run for about 7 to 12 cycles. TCRdb reprocessed the 5' RACE reads with MiXCR, giving one entry per CDR3 protein. The sample contains about 750,000 distinct CDR3 sequences, around half of which appear only once. The sequenced sample consisted of blood. The receptor source for this set is a man of 80 years or more in good health.

The V gene is TRBV24-1, the J gene TRBJ2-5; D might be TRBD2 (5 bases). This CDR3 contains 16 residues. V was pared by 3 bases and J by 11 bases, with 24 bases between. Looked up from germline, CDR1 is KGHDR and CDR2 is SFDVKD. CDR3 sequence (DNA): TGTGCCACCAGTGATCCCCTCGGACGGGATTCTAATGAGCAGTACTTC. This translates into CATSDPLGRDSNEQYF.

The sample holds a few counts of this clonotype. The J gene is TRBJ2-5, the V gene TRBV3-1, with a tentative D call TRBD2 (5 bases). V shed 5 bases and J shed 10 bases, with 14 bases lying between them. This CDR3 has 12 residues. CDR1 is LGHDT, CDR2 YNNKEL, per germline (reference sequence). The CDR3 DNA follows: TGTGCCAGCAGCACCGGGTCGAGCGGCCAGTACTTC. Its protein is CASSTGSSGQYF.

The V and J genes are TRBV29-1 and TRBJ2-3; the match to TRBD1 covers 7 bases. The CDR3 has 16 amino acids. The trim removed 7 bases at V and 2 bases at J, leaving 15 bases unmatched. Germline assignment: CDR1 SQVTM and CDR2 ANQGSEA. CDR3: CSGRSTGEPSTDTQYF. CDR3 sequence (DNA): TGCAGCGGGAGGTCTACAGGGGAACCCTCCACAGATACGCAGTATTTT.

J is TRBJ2-5 and V is TRBV25-1; 13 nucleotides agree with TRBD2. Germline-derived CDR1 and CDR2 are MGHDK and SYGVNS. This CDR3 is 14 amino acids long. Trimming took 7 bases from V and 5 from J; bases not matched to a gene: 4. The CDR3 loop reads CASNRLAGGETQYF. The CDR3 DNA follows: TGTGCCAGCAACCGACTAGCGGGAGGCGAGACCCAGTACTTC.

This clonotype occurred a few times. The V gene is TRBV27, the J gene TRBJ2-7, with D possibly matching TRBD2 (5 bases). V dropped 2 bases and J dropped 7 bases, with 15 bases sitting between them. Germline V gene lookup returns CDR1 MNHEY and CDR2 SMNVEV (reference sequence). The CDR3 extends over 14 amino acids. The CDR3 sequence: CASSLVGVTGEQYF. Here the CDR3 DNA reads TGTGCCAGCAGTTTAGTGGGAGTGACCGGGGAGCAGTACTTC.

The rearrangement uses TRBV24-1 and TRBJ2-1; TRBD2 is a possible D gene (5 bases). CDR3 length: 15 residues. The germline V gene has CDR1 KGHDR and CDR2 SFDVKD. V was pared by 1 base and J by 6 bases, with 12 bases between. CDR3 sequence reads: CATSDLRRASNEQFF. In DNA, the CDR3 is TGTGCCACCAGTGATTTACGGCGGGCCTCCAATGAGCAGTTCTTC.

The table lists this clonotype with a few counts. V is TRBV29-1 and J is TRBJ2-5; D is possibly TRBD1 (5 bases). CDR1 and CDR2 from the germline V gene are SQVTM and ANQGSEA. V was clipped by 3 bases and J by 4 bases, with 15 bases between them. The length of the CDR3 is 14 residues. CDR3 residues: CSVDQGSTGETQYF. DNA of the CDR3: TGCAGCGTTGATCAAGGGTCTACAGGAGAGACCCAGTACTTC. Filled out from reference TRBV29-1 and TRBJ2-5, the complete variable domain reads SAVISQKPSRDICQRGTSLTIQCQVDSQVTMMFWYRQQPGQSLTLIATANQGSEATYESGFVIDKFPISRPNLTFSTLTVSNMSPEDSSIYLCSVDQGSTGETQYFGPGTRLLVL.

V gene TRBV9 combines with J gene TRBJ2-7, with D possibly being TRBD2 (6 bases). Per germline, CDR1 SGDLS and CDR2 YYNGEE. V lost 3 bases and J lost 3, with 13 bases in between. This CDR3 has 14 residues. CDR3 DNA: TGTGCCAGCAGCGGGCGGGACCGAGACTACGAGCAGTACTTC. Translated, it gives CASSGRDRDYEQYF.

The J gene is TRBJ2-7, the V gene TRBV5-1, with 8 bases fitting TRBD2. Looked up from germline, CDR1 is SGHRS and CDR2 is YFSETQ. Trimming removed 5 bases from V and 4 bases from J; junction bases left unmatched: 8. The CDR3 length is 14 residues. CDR3 region: CASSISGREYEQYF. The DNA for the CDR3 is TGCGCCAGCAGTATAAGCGGGAGAGAATACGAGCAGTACTTC.

This clonotype was observed a handful of times. The chain has TRBV6-5 and TRBJ1-2, with 12 nucleotides matching TRBD1. The CDR3 consists of 15 residues. Germline V gene lookup returns CDR1 MNHEY and CDR2 SVGAGI. J gave up 8 bases and V 6 bases, and 10 bases lay outside the gene matches. The CDR3 bases are TGTGCCAGCAGACTCGGGACAGGGGGCGCCGGCGGCTACACCTTC. Amino acids: CASRLGTGGAGGYTF.

Details on this clonotype: At one end, the junction sequence differs from germline, possibly due to a read error. V gene TRBV29-1 combines with J gene TRBJ2-7; TRBD1 or TRBD2 may be the D gene (5 bases each). The germline V gene encodes CDR1 SQVTM and CDR2 ANQGSEA. The CDR3 runs 12 residues. The CDR3 DNA follows: TGTAGCACTAGGGACGGAACCTACGAGCAGTACTTC. This encodes CSTRDGTYEQYF.

The chain has TRBV4-1 and TRBJ2-3, with TRBD2 as a possible D gene (6 bases). Germline CDR1 and CDR2: MGHRA and YSYEKL. The length of the CDR3 is 16 residues. The V gene lost 2 bases and the J gene lost 4 bases, with 16 bases spanning the gap. For the CDR3, the DNA is TGCGCCAGCAGCCAAACCCCGGGAGTTCTCCCAGATACGCAGTATTTT. It codes for CASSQTPGVLPDTQYF.

The chain joins TRBV24-1 to TRBJ2-1, with TRBD2 matching over 11 bases. V was clipped by 5 bases and J by 8 bases; unmatched bases: 10. The CDR3 length is 16 residues. Germline V gives CDR1 KGHDR, CDR2 SFDVKD. The CDR3 DNA follows: TGTGCCACCAGTGCGCCGGGTGTAGCGGGAGGGTATGAGCAGTTCTTC. It specifies CATSAPGVAGGYEQFF.

V is TRBV27 and J is TRBJ2-7; 8 bases map to TRBD1. CDR3 length: 15 residues. Germline-derived CDR1 and CDR2 are MNHEY and SMNVEV (reference sequence). After removal of 6 bases from V and 5 bases from J, the junction contained 12 bases not matched to a gene. The CDR3 sequence is CASSLNGQGRNEQYF. In nucleotides, the CDR3 is TGTGCCAGCAGCCTAAACGGACAGGGAAGAAACGAGCAGTACTTC.

CDR3 coding DNA: TGTGCCAGCAGCCAAGAGTGGGGGGTAGCGGGAGGATTCCAAGAGACCCAGTACTTC. Translating gives CASSQEWGVAGGFQETQYF. The chain recombines TRBV4-2 with TRBJ2-5; TRBD2 matches at 10 bases. V shed 0 bases, J shed 1 base, and the junction held 11 bases outside the gene matches. CDR3 size: 19 residues. Germline CDR1 reads LGHNA; CDR2 reads YNFKEQ.

This sequence joins TRBV4-1 and TRBJ2-7; 7 bases map to TRBD1. V was pared by 3 bases and J by 3 bases, with 5 bases of the junction left unmatched. Germline V gives CDR1 MGHRA, CDR2 YSYEKL. This CDR3 has 14 amino acids. CDR3 protein: CASSHPDRVYEQYF. The CDR3 DNA sequence: TGCGCCAGCAGCCACCCCGACAGGGTCTACGAGCAGTACTTC.

This clonotype was counted a few times. The chain carries TRBV16 and TRBJ2-3; a possible D gene is TRBD2 (5 bases). V dropped 2 bases and J dropped 5 bases, with 14 bases sitting between them. CDR3 length: 15 amino acids. Germline CDR1 KGHSY, CDR2 FQNENV. In DNA, the CDR3 is TGTGCCAGCAGCCAAGGGAGAAAGTTGGGAGATACGCAGTATTTT. It yields the protein CASSQGRKLGDTQYF.

A few counts support this clonotype. The chain uses TRBV3-1 and TRBJ1-5; 7 bases fit TRBD1. CDR1 LGHDT and CDR2 YNNKEL come from the germline V gene (reference sequence). J was trimmed by 6 bases and V by 5 bases; bases with no gene match: 7. The CDR3 consists of 14 residues. CDR3 protein: CASSDRERGQPQHF. The CDR3 DNA follows: TGTGCCAGCAGCGACAGGGAAAGGGGTCAGCCCCAGCATTTT.

The V gene is TRBV18, the J gene TRBJ2-1; 7 bases map to TRBD1. The CDR3 runs to 14 residues. The trim removed 0 bases at V and 12 bases at J, leaving 8 bases unmatched. Germline V gene lookup returns CDR1 KGHSH and CDR2 LQKENI. As DNA, the CDR3 is TGTGCCAGCTCACCACCGTCCGCAGACAGGGTGCAGTTCTTC. Translated, it gives CASSPPSADRVQFF.

The rearrangement uses TRBV6-4 and TRBJ2-1; 8 bases fit TRBD1. CDR1 and CDR2 (germline): MRHNA, SNTAGT. The junction had 9 bases not matched to a gene; V was cut back by 6 bases and J by 2 bases. The CDR3 covers 16 residues. CDR3 in DNA: TGTGCCAGCAGCCCTTGGGGGACAGGTACCTACAATGAGCAGTTCTTC. Translating gives CASSPWGTGTYNEQFF.